Presented here are 7 T cell receptor beta chains from one specimen sequenced in a study of blood T cells in healthy people across ages. A J-beta primer mix and a sample-barcoded 5' primer were used in a second PCR of about 6 to 12 cycles. TCRdb fed the 5' RACE reads into MiXCR, producing one record per CDR3 protein. The sample yields 500,000 to 650,000 distinct CDR3 sequences, about 28% seen once. These data were likewise used in another study, on T cells of mothers and their children.

The sample comprised blood. Receptors originate from a boy aged 2 to 9 in good health.

This clonotype occurred a few times. The CDR3 protein is CATSLAWGNEQFF. The CDR3 nucleotides read TGTGCCACCAGTCTCGCATGGGGGAATGAGCAGTTCTTC. V is TRBV24-1 and J is TRBJ2-5, with D possibly called TRBD1 or TRBD2 (5 bases each). The end of the DNA fits TRBJ2-1 better, so the J call may be wrong. The CDR3 sequence is 13 residues long. Germline CDR1 reads KGHDR; CDR2 reads SFDVKD.

This clonotype came up a few times. This chain links TRBV9 with TRBJ1-1, with a possible D match to TRBD1 (5 bases). This CDR3 has 15 residues. Germline-derived CDR1 and CDR2 are SGDLS and YYNGEE. V shed 0 bases and J shed 1 base, with 10 bases lying between them. The CDR3 DNA sequence: TGTGCCAGCAGCGTAGATGGACAAAAGAACACTGAAGCTTTCTTT. This translates into CASSVDGQKNTEAFF.

The sample holds one count of this clonotype. V gene TRBV7-9 combines with J gene TRBJ1-2; tentatively, D is TRBD1 (5 bases). The germline V gene has CDR1 SEHNR and CDR2 FQNEAQ (reference sequence). This CDR3 contains 11 residues. Trimming shortened V by 1 base and J by 12 bases, and 9 bases separated the two germline ends. The CDR3 DNA reads as TGTGCCAGCAGCTTAGGGCAGGGAGACACCTTC. As protein: CASSLGQGDTF. Full variable domain (remainder filled in from reference TRBV7-9 and TRBJ1-2): DTGVSQNPRHKITKRGQNVTFRCDPISEHNRLYWYRQTLGQGPEFLTYFQNEAQLEKSRLLSDRFSAERPKGSFSTLEIQRTEQGDSAMYLCASSLGQGDTFGSGTRLTVV.

This clonotype was detected only a few times. The rearrangement uses TRBV12-3 or TRBV12-4 and TRBJ2-2, with D tentatively TRBD2 (5 bases). The CDR3 loop spans 16 amino acids. The germline V and J ends were trimmed by 4 bases and 6 bases, with 18 bases remaining between them. The DNA of the CDR3 is TGTGCCAGCAGTTCACCCGGTTCCCCCGGGGCCGGGGAGCTGTTTTTT. Amino acid sequence: CASSSPGSPGAGELFF.

The chain carries TRBV6-2 or TRBV6-3 and TRBJ2-1; 9 nucleotides match TRBD2. With 6 bases clipped from V and 7 bases from J, the junction kept 7 bases outside the gene matches. The V gene's germline CDR1 is MNHEY and CDR2 SVGEGT. CDR3 size: 14 residues. CDR3 loop: CASSGTSQLNEQFF. The CDR3, as DNA: TGTGCCAGCAGCGGGACTAGCCAGCTGAATGAGCAGTTCTTC.

The V call is TRBV7-9, the J call TRBJ2-5, with 11 bases aligning to TRBD2. The tail of the sequence fits TRBJ2-1 better, so the J call may be wrong. This CDR3 contains 15 residues. Germline V CDR1 and CDR2: SEHNR, FQNEAQ (reference sequence). The CDR3 reads CASSSRTSGGNEQFF. CDR3 bases: TGTGCCAGCAGCTCCAGAACTAGCGGGGGCAATGAGCAGTTCTTC.

This rearrangement joins TRBV7-9 to TRBJ2-5; 7 nucleotides line up with TRBD2. The V and J ends lost 8 bases and 4 bases, in that order; junction bases with no gene match: 1. Germline V gene data show CDR1 as SEHNR and CDR2 as FQNEAQ (reference sequence). This CDR3 has 11 amino acids. In nucleotides, the CDR3 is TGTGCCAGCGGGGGGGTAGAGACCCAGTACTTC. This encodes CASGGVETQYF.